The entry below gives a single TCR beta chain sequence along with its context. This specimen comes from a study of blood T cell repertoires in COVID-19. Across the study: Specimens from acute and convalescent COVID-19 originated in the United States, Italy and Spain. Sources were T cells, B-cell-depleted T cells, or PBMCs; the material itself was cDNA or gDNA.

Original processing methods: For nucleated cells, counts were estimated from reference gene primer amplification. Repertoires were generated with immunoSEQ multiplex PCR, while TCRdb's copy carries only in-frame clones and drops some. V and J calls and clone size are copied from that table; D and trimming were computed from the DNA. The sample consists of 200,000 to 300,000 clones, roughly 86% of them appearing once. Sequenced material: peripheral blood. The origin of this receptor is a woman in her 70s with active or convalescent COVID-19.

In nucleotides, the CDR3 is TGTGCCAGCAGCTTAAACAGGGACTACGAGCAGTACTTC. This translates into CASSLNRDYEQYF. This rearrangement joins TRBV7-2 to TRBJ2-7, with a tentative D call TRBD1 (6 bases). Germline V gene data show CDR1 as SGHTA and CDR2 as FQGNSA. The CDR3 is 13 amino acids. The V end was cut by 2 bases, the J end by 3 bases, with 8 bases between.